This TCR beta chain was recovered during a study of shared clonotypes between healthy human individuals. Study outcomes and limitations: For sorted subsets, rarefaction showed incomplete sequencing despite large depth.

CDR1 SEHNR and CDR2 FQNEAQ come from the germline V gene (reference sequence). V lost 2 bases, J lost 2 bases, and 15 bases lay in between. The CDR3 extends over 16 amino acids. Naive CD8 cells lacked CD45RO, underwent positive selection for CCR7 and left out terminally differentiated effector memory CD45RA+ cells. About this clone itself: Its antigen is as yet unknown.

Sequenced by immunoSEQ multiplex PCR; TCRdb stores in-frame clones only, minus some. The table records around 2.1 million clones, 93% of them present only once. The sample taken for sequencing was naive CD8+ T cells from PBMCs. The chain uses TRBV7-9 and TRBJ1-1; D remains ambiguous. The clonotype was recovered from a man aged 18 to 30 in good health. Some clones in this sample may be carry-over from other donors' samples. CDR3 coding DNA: TGTGCCAGCAGCTTAATCGACCTCAGTAGAAACACTGAAGCTTTCTTT. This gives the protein CASSLIDLSRNTEAFF. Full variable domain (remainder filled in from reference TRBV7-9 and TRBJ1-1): DTGVSQNPRHKITKRGQNVTFRCDPISEHNRLYWYRQTLGQGPEFLTYFQNEAQLEKSRLLSDRFSAERPKGSFSTLEIQRTEQGDSAMYLCASSLIDLSRNTEAFFGQGTRLTVV.